The rows below give T cell receptor beta chains drawn from one sample of a study of blood T cell repertoires in COVID-19. Assay: immunoSEQ multiplex PCR; the TCRdb copy retains only in-frame clones and omits some. The sample contains about 63,000 clones, around 85% of which appear only once. The sequenced material came from peripheral blood. All receptors come from a woman aged 80 or over with acute or convalescent COVID-19. Each CDR3 is given with its conserved first and last residue. Fields, in order: CDR3 DNA, CDR3 protein, clone size, V gene, J gene, D gene. D genes are given only for firm matches. For some rows the clone size is stated as once, few or many, or as a class when expanded; others skip it.

CDR3 DNA: TGTGCCAGTTTGGGGCGGCAGAACTATGGCTACACCTTC; CDR3 protein: CASLGRQNYGYTF; clone size: few; V gene: TRBV19; J gene: TRBJ1-2; D gene: -
CDR3 DNA: TGTGCCAGCACCCGATCCCAGGGTAGCTATGGCTACACCTTC; CDR3 protein: CASTRSQGSYGYTF; clone size: -; V gene: TRBV9; J gene: TRBJ1-2; D gene: -
CDR3 DNA: TGTGCCAGCAGCCTTGAAGGAGGATTGAACACTGAAGCTTTCTTT; CDR3 protein: CASSLEGGLNTEAFF; clone size: -; V gene: TRBV6-5; J gene: TRBJ1-1; D gene: -
CDR3 DNA: TGTGCCAGCAGTTTTTTACGGACAGGGATACCCTACGAGCAGTACTTC; CDR3 protein: CASSFLRTGIPYEQYF; clone size: -; V gene: TRBV27; J gene: TRBJ2-7; D gene: TRBD1
CDR3 DNA: TGTGCCAGCAGTTTTGGTTCCAGTTTGAATTCACCCCTCCACTTT; CDR3 protein: CASSFGSSLNSPLHF; clone size: -; V gene: TRBV28; J gene: TRBJ1-6; D gene: -
CDR3 DNA: TGTGCCAGCAGCTTGCCGGGACAGGCGAACACTGAAGCTTTCTTT; CDR3 protein: CASSLPGQANTEAFF; clone size: -; V gene: TRBV5-4; J gene: TRBJ1-1; D gene: TRBD1
CDR3 DNA: TGTGCCAGTAGTATAGGAGCAGGGGGCGGGCATCAGCCCCAGCATTTT; CDR3 protein: CASSIGAGGGHQPQHF; clone size: once; V gene: TRBV19; J gene: TRBJ1-5; D gene: TRBD1
CDR3 DNA: TGTGCCATCCGAGGTCCGGTTGATAATTCACCCCTCCACTTT; CDR3 protein: CAIRGPVDNSPLHF; clone size: -; V gene: TRBV10-3; J gene: TRBJ1-6; D gene: -
CDR3 DNA: TGTGCCAGCAGCCCTCACCAGGGTGGCGGGGAGCTGTTTTTT; CDR3 protein: CASSPHQGGGELFF; clone size: -; V gene: TRBV7-2; J gene: TRBJ2-2; D gene: -
CDR3 DNA: TGTGCCAGCAGCCGGACAGGGACAGACTATGGCTACACCTTC; CDR3 protein: CASSRTGTDYGYTF; clone size: -; V gene: TRBV5-5; J gene: TRBJ1-2; D gene: TRBD1
CDR3 DNA: TGTGCCAGCAGGCAGGTTCCGAACACCGGGGAGCTGTTTTTT; CDR3 protein: CASRQVPNTGELFF; clone size: once; V gene: TRBV5-5; J gene: TRBJ2-2; D gene: -
CDR3 DNA: TGCGCCAGCAGCAGATCCGGGACTAGCGGGAGGGCATACAATGAGCAGTTCTTC; CDR3 protein: CASSRSGTSGRAYNEQFF; clone size: -; V gene: TRBV5-1; J gene: TRBJ2-1; D gene: TRBD2
CDR3 DNA: TGTGCCAGCAGTGCCCGACTAGCTGGCGGGAGGGCCTTAAAAAACATTCAGTACTTC; CDR3 protein: CASSARLAGGRALKNIQYF; clone size: -; V gene: TRBV6-2/TRBV6-3; J gene: TRBJ2-4; D gene: TRBD2
CDR3 DNA: TGTGCCAGTAGTCTCCAGGCGAGACAGGGGGCACGTACCGGGGAGCTGTTTTTT; CDR3 protein: CASSLQARQGARTGELFF; clone size: -; V gene: TRBV19; J gene: TRBJ2-2; D gene: TRBD1
CDR3 DNA: TGTGCCAGCAGACCTCCGGGGTATGGCTACACCTTC; CDR3 protein: CASRPPGYGYTF; clone size: -; V gene: TRBV28; J gene: TRBJ1-2; D gene: -
CDR3 DNA: TGTGCCAGCAGTTGGACTTATTACGAGCAGTACTTC; CDR3 protein: CASSWTYYEQYF; clone size: -; V gene: TRBV6-6; J gene: TRBJ2-7; D gene: -
CDR3 DNA: TGTGCCAGCAGTTCTCGGGACACCAGATCGGAGTTATATGGCTACACCTTC; CDR3 protein: CASSSRDTRSELYGYTF; clone size: -; V gene: TRBV28; J gene: TRBJ1-2; D gene: -
CDR3 DNA: TGTGCCAGCAGTCCCAGTCCCACGGGCTACACCTTC; CDR3 protein: CASSPSPTGYTF; clone size: -; V gene: TRBV12-3/TRBV12-4; J gene: TRBJ1-2; D gene: -
CDR3 DNA: TGTGCCAGCAGCTCCGGACAGGTTCTTCAGCCCCAGCATTTT; CDR3 protein: CASSSGQVLQPQHF; clone size: -; V gene: TRBV7-2; J gene: TRBJ1-5; D gene: TRBD1
CDR3 DNA: TGTGCCAGCAGTAATGCGGGGGGGCCCCACAATGAGCAGTTCTTC; CDR3 protein: CASSNAGGPHNEQFF; clone size: -; V gene: TRBV6-2/TRBV6-3; J gene: TRBJ2-1; D gene: TRBD2
CDR3 DNA: TGCGCCAGCAGCCAAGATCTCCTCACAGGAAACACCATATATTTT; CDR3 protein: CASSQDLLTGNTIYF; clone size: few; V gene: TRBV4-1; J gene: TRBJ1-3; D gene: -
CDR3 DNA: TGTGCCAGCAGCGAAACTAGCGGGGGAAGCACAGATACGCAGTATTTT; CDR3 protein: CASSETSGGSTDTQYF; clone size: -; V gene: TRBV6-1; J gene: TRBJ2-3; D gene: TRBD2
CDR3 DNA: TGTGCCAGCAGTGATTATCAGGGTTGGCATTTT; CDR3 protein: CASSDYQGWHF; clone size: -; V gene: TRBV6-1; J gene: TRBJ1-5; D gene: -
CDR3 DNA: TGCGCCAGCAGCTTGGAGCCAGGGACTGAAGCTTTCTTT; CDR3 protein: CASSLEPGTEAFF; clone size: -; V gene: TRBV5-1; J gene: TRBJ1-1; D gene: -
CDR3 DNA: TGTGCCAGCAGTTTGGACAGGGGAAACGCCGAGGGCTACACCTTC; CDR3 protein: CASSLDRGNAEGYTF; clone size: -; V gene: TRBV28; J gene: TRBJ1-2; D gene: TRBD1
CDR3 DNA: TGTGCCAGCAGTAGAGGGACAGGGATTTTAAATGAAAAACTGTTTTTT; CDR3 protein: CASSRGTGILNEKLFF; clone size: -; V gene: TRBV25-1; J gene: TRBJ1-4; D gene: TRBD1
CDR3 DNA: TGTGCCAGCAGTTCGGGCAGGGGTAACACTGAAGCTTTCTTT; CDR3 protein: CASSSGRGNTEAFF; clone size: -; V gene: TRBV27; J gene: TRBJ1-1; D gene: -
CDR3 DNA: TGCGCCAGCAGCTTGAGCGGGGGAGGAACTGAAGCTTTCTTT; CDR3 protein: CASSLSGGGTEAFF; clone size: -; V gene: TRBV5-1; J gene: TRBJ1-1; D gene: -
CDR3 DNA: TGCGCCAGCAGCTCCGACGGGAACTATGGCTACACCTTC; CDR3 protein: CASSSDGNYGYTF; clone size: -; V gene: TRBV5-1; J gene: TRBJ1-2; D gene: -
CDR3 DNA: TGTGCCAGCAGCCAGGACAGATCTGAAGCTTTCTTT; CDR3 protein: CASSQDRSEAFF; clone size: -; V gene: TRBV7-8; J gene: TRBJ1-1; D gene: -
CDR3 DNA: TGTGCCAGCAGTTTGCCCGGAGGGGGCGGGACTGAAGCTTTCTTT; CDR3 protein: CASSLPGGGGTEAFF; clone size: -; V gene: TRBV28; J gene: TRBJ1-1; D gene: TRBD1
CDR3 DNA: TGTGCCAGCAGTGTTACAGGGGGCCGGACTGAAGCTTTCTTT; CDR3 protein: CASSVTGGRTEAFF; clone size: -; V gene: TRBV28; J gene: TRBJ1-1; D gene: TRBD1
CDR3 DNA: TGTGCCAGCAGCCCGCTGAGAAGCGACAGGGAAGCTTTCTTT; CDR3 protein: CASSPLRSDREAFF; clone size: -; V gene: TRBV3-1/TRBV3-2; J gene: TRBJ1-1; D gene: -
CDR3 DNA: TGTGCCAGCAGTGGGCGGGTTATAAACACCGGGGAGCTGTTTTTT; CDR3 protein: CASSGRVINTGELFF; clone size: -; V gene: TRBV2; J gene: TRBJ2-2; D gene: -
CDR3 DNA: TGTGCCAGCAGTTTTCTAACACGGGGCAGGGGAGACACCGGGGAGCTGTTTTTT; CDR3 protein: CASSFLTRGRGDTGELFF; clone size: once; V gene: TRBV28; J gene: TRBJ2-2; D gene: -
CDR3 DNA: TGTGCCAGCAGTTTGAGTCTTGGCAATCAGCCCCAGCATTTT; CDR3 protein: CASSLSLGNQPQHF; clone size: -; V gene: TRBV28; J gene: TRBJ1-5; D gene: -